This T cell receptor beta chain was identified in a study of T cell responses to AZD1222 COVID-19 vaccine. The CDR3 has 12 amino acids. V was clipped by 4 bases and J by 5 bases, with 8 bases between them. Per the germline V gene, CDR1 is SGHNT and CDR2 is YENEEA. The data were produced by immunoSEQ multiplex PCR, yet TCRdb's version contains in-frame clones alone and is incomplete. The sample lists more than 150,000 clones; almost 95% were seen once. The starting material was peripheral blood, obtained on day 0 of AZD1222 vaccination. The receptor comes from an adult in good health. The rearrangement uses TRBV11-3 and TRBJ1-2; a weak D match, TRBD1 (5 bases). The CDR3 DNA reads TGTGCCAGCAGCTCACAGGTTTATGGCTACACCTTC. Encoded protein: CASSSQVYGYTF. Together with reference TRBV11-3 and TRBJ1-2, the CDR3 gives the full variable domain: EAGVVQSPRYKIIEKKQPVAFWCNPISGHNTLYWYLQNLGQGPELLIRYENEEAVDDSQLPKDRFSAERLKGVDSTLKIQPAELGDSAVYLCASSSQVYGYTFGSGTRLTVV.